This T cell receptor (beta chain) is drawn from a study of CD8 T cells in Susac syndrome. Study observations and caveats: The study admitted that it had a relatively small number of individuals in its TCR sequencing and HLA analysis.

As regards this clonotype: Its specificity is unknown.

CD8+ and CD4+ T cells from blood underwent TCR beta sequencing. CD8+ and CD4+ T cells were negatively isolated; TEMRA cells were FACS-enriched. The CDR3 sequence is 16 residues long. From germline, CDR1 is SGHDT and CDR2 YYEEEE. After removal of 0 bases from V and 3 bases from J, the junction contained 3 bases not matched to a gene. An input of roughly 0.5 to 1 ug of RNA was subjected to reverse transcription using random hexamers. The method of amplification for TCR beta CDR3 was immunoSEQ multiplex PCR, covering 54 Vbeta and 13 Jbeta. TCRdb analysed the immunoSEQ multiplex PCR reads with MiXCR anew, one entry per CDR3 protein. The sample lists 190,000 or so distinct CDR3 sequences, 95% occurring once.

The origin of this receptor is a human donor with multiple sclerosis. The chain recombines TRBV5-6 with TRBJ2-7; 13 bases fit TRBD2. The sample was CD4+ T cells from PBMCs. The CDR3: CASSLGGLAGFYEQYF. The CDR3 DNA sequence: TGTGCCAGCAGCTTGGGGGGACTAGCGGGGTTCTACGAGCAGTACTTC.